The clone carrying this T cell receptor beta chain was seen repeatedly, ten times or more. As yet, its antigen is unknown. In TCRdb, the 5' RACE reads were re-called with MiXCR into one record per CDR3 protein. The sample has about 470,000 distinct CDR3 sequences; 18% are singletons. These data are taken from a study of T-cell memory formation after mild COVID-19. Findings and caveats of the study: Memory from before infection featured some responding clones, which suggests cross-reactive memory joined. Balance between CD4 and CD8 was seen in clones contracting day 15 to 85, and a CD4+ lean was seen in later expanders. Proof of SARS-CoV-2 specificity was absent for the second-wave clones that crested on day 37.

V gave up 0 bases and J gave up 0 bases; unmatched junction bases: 2. Germline V gene data show CDR1 as SGHRS and CDR2 as YFSETQ. The CDR3 runs to 16 residues. The chain combines TRBV5-1 with TRBJ2-3, with TRBD1 identical over 9 bases. This receptor was obtained from an adult woman who had mild COVID-19 (a few samples of this study predate the infection). Cell type and time point are not known. The source material was PBMCs or a T cell subset sorted from them (not recorded which). CDR3 sequence (DNA): TGCGCCAGCAGCTTGGACAGGGGGCCTAGCACAGATACGCAGTATTTT. It encodes CASSLDRGPSTDTQYF. The variable domain in full, completed from reference TRBV5-1 and TRBJ2-3, reads KAGVTQTPRYLIKTRGQQVTLSCSPISGHRSVSWYQQTPGQGLQFLFEYFSETQRNKGNFPGRFSGRQFSNSRSEMNVSTLELGDSALYLCASSLDRGPSTDTQYFGPGTRLTVL.